The 22 T cell receptor beta chains below were found in one sample sequenced in a study of regulatory and conventional T cells in RAG deficiency. The table came from immunoSEQ multiplex PCR; TCRdb's copy has only in-frame clones and leaves some out. This sample carries around 33,000 clones, 85% to 90% of them seen once, and the ten largest clones take 5% to 5.5%. These data were also reused for a study on regulatory T cells. As that report states: The primer mix had 52 TRBV and 13 TRBJ primers.

The sample consisted of CD8+ T cells sorted from blood. These receptors all stem from a human donor in good health.

The chain joins TRBV5-6 to TRBJ1-1, with no clear D. This CDR3 region has 13 residues. Trimming took off 4 bases at V and 0 bases at J, with 7 bases between the two ends. Germline CDR1 is SGHDT and CDR2 is YYEEEE. CDR3 coding DNA: TGTGCCAGCAGCCGCCAGATGAACACTGAAGCTTTCTTT. This sequence encodes CASSRQMNTEAFF.

This clone was seen once. The CDR3 DNA is TGTGCCAGCAGCCAACAGGACAGGCTGAGCCCCGAGGGCTACACCTTC. The encoded protein is CASSQQDRLSPEGYTF. V is TRBV14 and J is TRBJ1-2; 7 bases are shared with TRBD1. The CDR3 length is 16 residues. CDR1 and CDR2 (germline): SGHDN, FVKESK. V lost 2 bases to trimming and J lost 8 bases; unmatched junction nucleotides: 14.

This chain links TRBV7-9 with TRBJ1-2; no clear D. The length of the CDR3 is 16 residues. V was trimmed by 0 bases and J by 4 bases, leaving 15 bases between them. Germline V gene sequence: CDR1 SEHNR, CDR2 FQNEAQ (reference sequence). CDR3 coding DNA: TGTGCCAGCAGCTTAGCAACTGGAGGGTTGGGCTATGGCTACACCTTC. Residues: CASSLATGGLGYGYTF.

The chain uses TRBV6-6 and TRBJ1-5; D is perhaps TRBD1 (6 bases). Germline-derived CDR1 and CDR2 are MNHNY and SVGAGI (reference sequence). The CDR3 totals 14 residues. The germline V and J ends were trimmed by 0 bases and 8 bases, with 11 bases remaining between them. The CDR3 is CASSYSGGTEPQHF. The CDR3 DNA reads TGTGCCAGCAGTTACTCAGGGGGTACGGAGCCCCAGCATTTT.

This clone was observed a few times. The chain recombines TRBV6-1 with TRBJ2-7; 7 nucleotides agree with TRBD2. Looked up from germline, CDR1 is MNHNS and CDR2 is SASEGT. This CDR3 has 16 residues. V shed 1 base, J shed 2 bases, and the junction held 8 bases outside the gene matches. CDR3 DNA: TGTGCCAGCAGTGAAGGGGGGGGAGGACGGGCCTACGAGCAGTACTTC. This gives the protein CASSEGGGGRAYEQYF.

The V call is TRBV6-5, the J call TRBJ2-7, with 9 bases lining up with TRBD1. The CDR3 length is 14 residues. Germline V gene lookup returns CDR1 MNHEY and CDR2 SVGAGI. V lost 4 bases and J lost 4; bases outside the gene matches: 5. The CDR3 region is CASSSGQGVYEQYF. The CDR3 bases are TGTGCCAGCAGTTCGGGACAGGGAGTATACGAGCAGTACTTC.

The rearrangement uses TRBV5-8 and TRBJ2-1, with D hard to call. The length of the CDR3 is 15 residues. Between the trimmed V and J ends, which lost 1 base and 9 bases, there was a span of 17 bases. The V gene's germline CDR1 is SGHTS and CDR2 YDEGEE. The CDR3 is CASSLFQAYPSEQFF. The CDR3 nucleotides read TGTGCCAGCAGCTTGTTCCAAGCCTATCCCAGTGAGCAGTTCTTC.

This sequence joins TRBV7-9 and TRBJ2-5, with 11 bases fitting TRBD2. CDR1 is SEHNR, CDR2 FQNEAQ, per germline (reference sequence). J lost 5 bases, V lost 5 bases, and 7 bases had no gene match. The CDR3 runs to 15 residues. CDR3 residues: CASSQVGTSGETQYF. In DNA form, the CDR3 reads TGTGCCAGCAGCCAGGTCGGGACTAGCGGCGAGACCCAGTACTTC.

This sequence joins TRBV27 and TRBJ1-5; TRBD1 is a possible D gene (5 bases). This CDR3 contains 14 residues. Germline CDR1 and CDR2: MNHEY and SMNVEV (reference sequence). Trimming stripped 2 bases from V and 4 bases from J, with 9 bases between. The CDR3 bases are TGTGCCAGCAGTTTAGGGTCAGGGAATCAGCCCCAGCATTTT. Its protein product is CASSLGSGNQPQHF.

This chain links TRBV11-3 with TRBJ2-4; no reliable D call. Trimming took 1 base from V and 6 from J, leaving 19 bases between them. Per germline, CDR1 SGHNT and CDR2 YENEEA. This CDR3 has 17 amino acids. CDR3 coding DNA: TGTGCCAGCAGCTTAGCAGTTGGCGCGGCCTCCGGAAACATTCAGTACTTC. Its protein product is CASSLAVGAASGNIQYF.

The V call is TRBV6-5, the J call TRBJ2-7; D not resolved. The CDR3 is 9 amino acids. In germline, CDR1 is MNHEY, CDR2 SVGAGI. Here the CDR3 DNA reads TGTGTCGAAACCTACGAGCAGTACTTC. It is translated as CVETYEQYF.

The CDR3 DNA reads as TGCGCCAGCAGCCAAGGACAGGGATTAGCCTACGAGCAGTACTTC. It translates to CASSQGQGLAYEQYF. This chain joins TRBV5-1 and TRBJ2-7; 8 bases agree with TRBD1. The germline gives CDR1 SGHRS, CDR2 YFSETQ. The trim removed 4 bases at V and 2 bases at J, leaving 8 bases unmatched. This CDR3 comprises 15 residues.

The DNA for the CDR3 is TGTGCCAGCAGTTCGTCCGGGACAGGGCGTGCCTATGGCTACACCTTC. This codes for CASSSSGTGRAYGYTF. The chain joins TRBV27 to TRBJ1-2; 9 bases agree with TRBD1. The J segment lost 4 bases and the V segment lost 4 bases, leaving 10 bases of the junction unmatched. This CDR3 is built from 16 residues. Germline CDR1 is MNHEY and CDR2 is SMNVEV (reference sequence).

V gene TRBV19 combines with J gene TRBJ2-2; perhaps TRBD2 as D (5 bases). Germline assignment: CDR1 LNHDA and CDR2 SQIVND (reference sequence). With 1 base removed from V and 2 bases from J, the gap between germline ends came to 11 bases. This CDR3 spans 16 amino acids. The CDR3 sequence is CASSIGGSDNTGELFF. In DNA form, the CDR3 reads TGTGCCAGTAGTATAGGGGGTAGCGACAACACCGGGGAGCTGTTTTTT. The entire variable domain, with the rest obtained from reference TRBV19 and TRBJ2-2, is as follows: DGGITQSPKYLFRKEGQNVTLSCEQNLNHDAMYWYRQDPGQGLRLIYYSQIVNDFQKGDIAEGYSVSREKKESFPLTVTSAQKNPTAFYLCASSIGGSDNTGELFFGEGSRLTVL.

V is TRBV29-1 and J is TRBJ2-2; no definite D call. Germline V CDR1 and CDR2: SQVTM, ANQGSEA. There are 12 residues in the CDR3. Trimming shortened V by 7 bases and J by 2 bases, and 8 bases separated the two germline ends. The CDR3 nucleotides are TGCAGCGCACCGTTAAACACCGGGGAGCTGTTTTTT. It codes for CSAPLNTGELFF.

This sequence joins TRBV25-1 and TRBJ2-1; D not certain. Germline V CDR1 and CDR2: MGHDK, SYGVNS. Trimming stripped 6 bases from V and 5 bases from J, with 8 bases between. This CDR3 region has 12 residues. CDR3 sequence (DNA): TGTGCCAGCAGCAAATTGGACAATGAGCAGTTCTTC. Protein sequence: CASSKLDNEQFF. The complete variable domain, with remaining parts taken from reference TRBV25-1 and TRBJ2-1, reads EADIYQTPRYLVIGTGKKITLECSQTMGHDKMYWYQQDPGMELHLIHYSYGVNSTEKGDLSSESTVSRIRTEHFPLTLESARPSHTSQYLCASSKLDNEQFFGPGTRLTVL.

This chain joins TRBV15 and TRBJ2-1; 8 nucleotides line up with TRBD2. CDR3 length equals 11 residues. The junction had 4 bases not matched to a gene; V was cut back by 8 bases and J by 10 bases. Per germline, CDR1 LNHNV and CDR2 YYDKDF (reference sequence). The CDR3 DNA follows: TGTGCCACCGGGACTAGTCTCGAGCAGTTCTTC. This codes for CATGTSLEQFF. Variable domain in full (rest from reference TRBV15 and TRBJ2-1): DAMVIQNPRYQVTQFGKPVTLSCSQTLNHNVMYWYQQKSSQAPKLLFHYYDKDFNNEADTPDNFQSRRPNTSFCFLDIRSPGLGDTAMYLCATGTSLEQFFGPGTRLTVL.

The chain recombines TRBV14 with TRBJ2-1; 10 bases fit TRBD2. The CDR3 totals 16 residues. Germline V CDR1 and CDR2: SGHDN, FVKESK. Losses at the gene ends were 2 bases for V and 3 bases for J; bases not matched to a gene: 4. Written as DNA, the CDR3 is TGTGCCAGCAGCCAACTAGCGGGAGCCAGCTACAATGAGCAGTTCTTC. This gives the protein CASSQLAGASYNEQFF.

The chain joins TRBV30 to TRBJ2-7, with D perhaps TRBD1 or TRBD2 (5 bases each). Per the germline V gene, CDR1 is GTSNPN and CDR2 is SVGIG (reference sequence). This CDR3 region has 13 residues. The V end lost 0 bases, the J end lost 0 bases, and 6 bases lay between the germline ends. The CDR3 coding sequence is TGTGCCTGGAGTGTGGGGACCTCCTACGAGCAGTACTTC. Translated: CAWSVGTSYEQYF.

This clone was recorded only once. V is TRBV7-6 and J is TRBJ1-1; 8 bases align to TRBD1. V lost 5 bases to trimming and J lost 6 bases; unmatched junction nucleotides: 11. Germline loops: CDR1 SGHVS, CDR2 FNYEAQ. The CDR3 covers 15 residues. CDR3 nucleotide sequence: TGTGCCAGCAGCGGAAATCAGGGGGCCGGGGCTGAAGCTTTCTTT. Encoded protein: CASSGNQGAGAEAFF.

The chain couples TRBV21-1 to TRBJ1-5. TRBV21-1 is reported as a pseudogene. The CDR3 spans 14 residues. The CDR3 region has the DNA TGTGCCAGCAGCAGGCGCGAGGGCAATCAGCCCCAGCATTTT. Translated: CASSRREGNQPQHF.

This chain links TRBV11-2 with TRBJ2-7; D uncertain. The CDR3 sequence is 10 residues long. Trimming removed 4 bases from V and 7 bases from J, with 5 bases in between. The V gene's germline CDR1 is SGHAT and CDR2 FQNNGV. The CDR3 here is CASSSREQYF. The CDR3 DNA sequence: TGTGCCAGCAGCTCACGTGAGCAGTACTTC.